The 23 T cell receptor beta chains reported below all come from one sample, sequenced in a study of shared clonotypes between healthy human individuals. Measured with immunoSEQ multiplex PCR; TCRdb has only the in-frame clones, and not every one. The sample records about 110,000 clones, about 67% being singletons. The sequencing input was memory CD8+ T cells sorted from blood. As for subset: CD45RO+ cells pooled with CCR7-negative TemRA cells. Receptors were obtained from a young woman in good health.

The V call is TRBV19, the J call TRBJ2-1, with 8 bases matching TRBD2. Germline lookup yields CDR1 LNHDA and CDR2 SQIVND (reference sequence). The ends lost 2 bases at V and 2 bases at J; junction bases unmatched: 8. This CDR3 comprises 17 residues. The CDR3, as DNA: TGTGCCAGTAGTATATATTCGGGACTAGGGGCCTACAATGAGCAGTTCTTC. This translates into CASSIYSGLGAYNEQFF.

The CDR3 nucleotides are TGCAGCGTTGAACTGGCAGACCACCAAGAGACCCAGTACTTC. Translation gives CSVELADHQETQYF. The rearrangement uses TRBV29-1 and TRBJ2-5, with D unclear. The CDR3 is 14 amino acids. Germline lookup yields CDR1 SQVTM and CDR2 ANQGSEA. V shed 2 bases and J shed 0 bases, with 10 bases lying between them. Full variable domain (outside the CDR3, taken from reference TRBV29-1 and TRBJ2-5): SAVISQKPSRDICQRGTSLTIQCQVDSQVTMMFWYRQQPGQSLTLIATANQGSEATYESGFVIDKFPISRPNLTFSTLTVSNMSPEDSSIYLCSVELADHQETQYFGPGTRLLVL.

V is TRBV25-1 and J is TRBJ1-5, with 7 positions matching TRBD1. V was pared by 10 bases and J by 4 bases, with 7 bases of the junction left unmatched. The CDR3 covers 13 residues. Germline lookup yields CDR1 MGHDK and CDR2 SYGVNS. CDR3 nucleotide sequence: TGTGCCACCCAGGGGGACGGAAATCAGCCCCAGCATTTT. Protein sequence: CATQGDGNQPQHF.

This clone was found many times. The V and J genes are TRBV6-6 and TRBJ1-2; weak D call: TRBD1 (5 bases). There are 14 residues in the CDR3. The germline V and J ends were trimmed by 5 bases and 6 bases, with 16 bases remaining between them. Germline V lookup: CDR1 MNHNY, CDR2 SVGAGI (reference sequence). The CDR3 coding sequence is TGTGCCAGCAGTCTCCAGGGAGGGGCTGATGGCTACACCTTC. It encodes CASSLQGGADGYTF.

This clone appeared a single time. The chain is built from TRBV4-1 and TRBJ1-1; weak D call: TRBD1 (5 bases). The germline gives CDR1 MGHRA, CDR2 YSYEKL. This CDR3 spans 13 amino acids. Trimming removed 0 bases at V and 8 bases at J, with 10 bases between. This CDR3 reads CASSQDWGVEAFF. CDR3 bases: TGCGCCAGCAGCCAAGACTGGGGGGTCGAAGCTTTCTTT.

The genes are TRBV6-5 and TRBJ2-1; D might be TRBD1 or TRBD2, each matching 5 bases. Trimming took 4 bases from V and 7 from J, leaving 20 bases between them. Germline V lookup: CDR1 MNHEY, CDR2 SVGAGI. This CDR3 region has 16 residues. The CDR3 loop is CASSSRDRGLDNEQFF. In DNA, the CDR3 is TGTGCCAGCAGTTCCCGGGACCGTGGCCTTGATAATGAGCAGTTCTTC.

The CDR3 DNA reads TGCGCCAGCAGTGAAGGGACAGGGAGAATTGAGCAGTTCTTC. Translating it yields CASSEGTGRIEQFF. J is TRBJ2-1 and V is TRBV10-1, with 9 bases aligning to TRBD1. The V segment lost 3 bases and the J segment 9 bases; nucleotides outside the gene matches: 6. Germline CDR1 and CDR2: WNHNN and SYGVQD (reference sequence). The CDR3 runs to 14 residues.

This chain connects TRBV4-1 to TRBJ1-4, with D perhaps TRBD1 (5 bases). V shed 5 bases and J shed 6 bases, with 16 bases lying between them. The CDR3 runs to 15 residues. Germline V gives CDR1 MGHRA, CDR2 YSYEKL. The CDR3 sequence is CASSKQPGGDEKLFF. CDR3 in DNA: TGCGCCAGCAGCAAACAGCCGGGGGGGGATGAAAAACTGTTTTTT.

The genes are TRBV13 and TRBJ2-5, with 9 bases matching TRBD2. Losses at the gene ends were 4 bases for V and 2 bases for J; bases not matched to a gene: 11. This CDR3 comprises 17 residues. CDR1 is PRHDT and CDR2 is FYEKMQ in the germline V gene (reference sequence). In DNA, the CDR3 is TGTGCCAGCAGCTGGACGACTAGCGGAGAACTACAAGAGACCCAGTACTTC. Its translation is CASSWTTSGELQETQYF.

The chain couples TRBV16 to TRBJ1-2; a weak D match, TRBD1 (6 bases). Germline V gene data show CDR1 as KGHSY and CDR2 as FQNENV. V dropped 2 bases and J dropped 4 bases, with 8 bases sitting between them. CDR3 size: 13 residues. As DNA, the CDR3 is TGTGCCAGCAGCCAAAGGGACATCTATGGCTACACCTTC. This translates into CASSQRDIYGYTF. The entire variable domain, with the rest obtained from reference TRBV16 and TRBJ1-2, is as follows: GEEVAQTPKHLVRGEGQKAKLYCAPIKGHSYVFWYQQVLKNEFKFLISFQNENVFDETGMPKERFSAKCLPNSPCSLEIQATKLEDSAVYFCASSQRDIYGYTFGSGTRLTVV.

This chain connects TRBV27 to TRBJ1-1; 10 nucleotides align to TRBD1. This CDR3 has 12 residues. Looked up from germline, CDR1 is MNHEY and CDR2 is SMNVEV (reference sequence). V shed 3 bases and J 11 bases; nucleotides not matched to a gene: 3. Written as DNA, the CDR3 is TGTGCCAGCAGTTTCCGGGGACAGGGGGCTTTCTTT. This sequence encodes CASSFRGQGAFF.

A few counts support this clone. The chain joins TRBV7-6 to TRBJ2-7, with a tentative D call TRBD1 (5 bases). From germline, CDR1 is SGHVS and CDR2 FNYEAQ. V gave up 5 bases and J gave up 6 bases, with 11 bases separating them. The CDR3 is 12 amino acids. The DNA for the CDR3 is TGTGCCAGCAGCCGTGACAGTTTCGAGCAGTACTTC. Translation: CASSRDSFEQYF. The variable domain in full, with the rest retrieved from reference TRBV7-6 and TRBJ2-7, is GAGVSQSPRYKVTKRGQDVALRCDPISGHVSLYWYRQALGQGPEFLTYFNYEAQQDKSGLPNDRFSAERPEGSISTLTIQRTEQRDSAMYRCASSRDSFEQYFGPGTRLTVT.

Many counts were recorded for this clone. The chain is built from TRBV25-1 and TRBJ2-3; perhaps TRBD2 as D (7 bases). The germline gives CDR1 MGHDK, CDR2 SYGVNS. V lost 4 bases and J 3 bases, leaving 17 bases between the germline ends. This CDR3 has 16 amino acids. The CDR3 nucleotides are TGTGCCAGCAGTGTAGGGGGGGAGGGCCCGACAGATACGCAGTATTTT. This gives the protein CASSVGGEGPTDTQYF.

This clone has only a few counts. The chain employs TRBV9 and TRBJ2-3; tentatively, D is TRBD1 or TRBD2 (5 bases each). Trimming pared 3 bases from V and 1 base from J, leaving 12 bases between. Germline CDR1 is SGDLS and CDR2 is YYNGEE. The CDR3 has 15 residues. The CDR3 region has the DNA TGTGCCAGCAGCGCCCTTGGGGGTGGCACAGATACGCAGTATTTT. As protein: CASSALGGGTDTQYF.

This clone was seen many times. The chain recombines TRBV11-2 with TRBJ2-1; 13 nucleotides line up with TRBD2. The junction had 11 bases not matched to a gene; V was cut back by 0 bases and J by 9 bases. The CDR3 has 18 amino acids. The V gene's germline CDR1 is SGHAT and CDR2 FQNNGV. CDR3 protein: CASSLEGKLAGGPREQFF. CDR3 DNA: TGTGCCAGCAGCTTAGAGGGGAAACTAGCGGGAGGGCCCCGTGAGCAGTTCTTC.

The gene calls are TRBV19 and TRBJ1-2, with TRBD1 identical over 11 bases. V shed 5 bases, J shed 5 bases, and the junction held 7 bases outside the gene matches. Germline V gene data show CDR1 as LNHDA and CDR2 as SQIVND (reference sequence). CDR3 size: 15 residues. CDR3 sequence (DNA): TGTGCCAGTAGTCCTCGGACAGGGGGCTGGTATGGCTACACCTTC. Its protein is CASSPRTGGWYGYTF. The entire variable domain, with the rest obtained from reference TRBV19 and TRBJ1-2, is as follows: DGGITQSPKYLFRKEGQNVTLSCEQNLNHDAMYWYRQDPGQGLRLIYYSQIVNDFQKGDIAEGYSVSREKKESFPLTVTSAQKNPTAFYLCASSPRTGGWYGYTFGSGTRLTVV.

The chain has TRBV18 and TRBJ2-7, with a possible D match to TRBD2 (5 bases). The CDR3 is 13 residues long. CDR1 and CDR2 from the germline V gene are KGHSH and LQKENI. V lost 2 bases and J lost 7, with 12 bases in between. The CDR3 reads CASSPLRAEEQYF. The CDR3 coding sequence is TGTGCCAGCTCACCATTGAGGGCGGAAGAGCAGTACTTC.

The chain is built from TRBV6-1 and TRBJ1-4; unclear D gene. The CDR3 has 15 residues. Trimming took 6 bases from V and 4 from J, leaving 15 bases between them. Germline V gene sequence: CDR1 MNHNS, CDR2 SASEGT. CDR3: CASRAVPYVNEKLFF. CDR3 in DNA: TGTGCCAGCAGGGCCGTCCCGTATGTTAATGAAAAACTGTTTTTT.

The chain recombines TRBV2 with TRBJ2-2, with 10 bases aligning to TRBD1. The CDR3 is 15 residues long. Germline loops: CDR1 SNHLY, CDR2 FYNNEI. V shed 6 bases and J 6 bases; nucleotides not matched to a gene: 7. CDR3 protein: CASSHDRGRAGELFF. CDR3 nucleotide sequence: TGTGCCAGCAGCCACGACAGGGGGCGAGCCGGGGAGCTGTTTTTT.

The V call is TRBV11-3, the J call TRBJ2-1; possibly TRBD2 for D (6 bases). Trimming left V 5 bases short and J 5 bases short, with 13 bases between. This CDR3 is built from 14 residues. From germline, CDR1 is SGHNT and CDR2 YENEEA. The CDR3 nucleotides are TGTGCCAGCAGCCTCGGGGGTTTCAACAATGAGCAGTTCTTC. Translating it yields CASSLGGFNNEQFF.

The chain has TRBV9 and TRBJ2-7; D is possibly TRBD2 (6 bases). V lost 4 bases and J lost 2, with 16 bases in between. Germline assignment: CDR1 SGDLS and CDR2 YYNGEE. The CDR3 is made up of 15 amino acids. CDR3: CASSLEGGGTYEQYF. CDR3 DNA: TGTGCCAGCAGCTTAGAAGGCGGAGGGACCTACGAGCAGTACTTC.

A word on this clone: Other nucleotide sequences in the sample specify the same CDR3. The chain links TRBV5-1 to TRBJ2-2, with 8 bases fitting TRBD1. V shed 5 bases, J shed 4 bases, and the junction held 4 bases outside the gene matches. The germline gives CDR1 SGHRS, CDR2 YFSETQ. This CDR3 region has 14 residues. The CDR3 DNA follows: TGCGCCAGCAGAGTGACAGGGGCCACCGGGGAGCTGTTTTTT. It codes for CASRVTGATGELFF.

This sequence joins TRBV11-3 and TRBJ2-1; D possibly corresponds to TRBD2 (5 bases). V was trimmed by 3 bases and J by 8 bases, leaving 17 bases between them. The germline CDR1 and CDR2 sequences are SGHNT and YENEEA. This CDR3 is built from 15 residues. The CDR3 protein is CASSFLGQKEDEQFF. CDR3 DNA sequence: TGTGCCAGCAGCTTCCTCGGCCAAAAGGAGGATGAGCAGTTCTTC.